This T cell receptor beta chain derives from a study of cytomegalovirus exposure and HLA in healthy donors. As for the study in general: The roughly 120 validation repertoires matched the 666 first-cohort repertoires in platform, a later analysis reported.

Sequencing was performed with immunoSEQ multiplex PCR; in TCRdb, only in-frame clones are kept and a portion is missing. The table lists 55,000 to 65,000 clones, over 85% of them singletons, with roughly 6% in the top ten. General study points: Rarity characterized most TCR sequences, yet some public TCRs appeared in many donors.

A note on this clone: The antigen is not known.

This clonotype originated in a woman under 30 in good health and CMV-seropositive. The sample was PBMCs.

CDR3 nucleotide sequence: TGTGCCAGCAGCGTAGGTGGCAGCGAGGCCTACGAGCAGTACTTC. It translates to CASSVGGSEAYEQYF. The chain has TRBV9 and TRBJ2-7; D is undetermined. The CDR3 runs 15 residues. Germline-derived CDR1 and CDR2 are SGDLS and YYNGEE. The V end was cut by 0 bases, the J end by 2 bases, with 12 bases between.